These 7 T cell receptor beta chains came from one sample sequenced in a study of T-cell memory formation after mild COVID-19. TCRdb reprocessed the 5' RACE reads via MiXCR and lists one record per CDR3 protein. Of under 300,000 distinct CDR3 sequences in the sample, 18% are singletons; the top ten hold about 23%. Input material: PBMCs or a T cell subset sorted from them (not recorded which). The receptor set was obtained from a man in his late teens or twenties who had mild COVID-19 (a few samples of this study predate the infection). Cell type and time point are not known.

The genes are TRBV6-2 or TRBV6-3 and TRBJ2-7; the D gene is possibly TRBD1 (6 bases). Trimming took 5 bases from V and 3 from J, leaving 14 bases between them. Germline V gives CDR1 MNHEY, CDR2 SVGEGT. CDR3 length equals 14 residues. The CDR3 DNA is TGTGCCAGCAGTCTCCAAGGGGGAATCTACGAGCAGTACGTC. This translates into CASSLQGGIYEQYV.

About this clonotype itself: One end of the junction does not line up with germline, which may come from a read error. V and J are TRBV7-7 and TRBJ2-1; no clear D. Looked up from germline, CDR1 is SSHAT and CDR2 is FNYEAQ (reference sequence). The length of the CDR3 is 15 residues. This chain's CDR3 is CASSKRPTPDNEQFF. The DNA of the CDR3 is TGTGCTAGCAGCAAACGTCCAACGCCAGACAATGAGCAGTTCTTC.

This chain joins TRBV19 and TRBJ2-7; TRBD1 aligns across 8 bases. CDR3 length: 14 amino acids. Germline V gene data show CDR1 as LNHDA and CDR2 as SQIVND (reference sequence). The J segment lost 5 bases and the V segment lost 0 bases, leaving 3 bases of the junction unmatched. The CDR3 region is CASSIDPGGDEQYF. CDR3 in DNA: TGTGCCAGTAGTATAGATCCAGGGGGCGACGAGCAGTACTTC.

This clonotype turned up a few times. This chain uses TRBV20-1 with TRBJ2-3; 8 bases align to TRBD2. The CDR3 covers 16 residues. CDR1 is DFQATT, CDR2 SNEGSKA, per germline (reference sequence). J was trimmed by 1 base and V by 0 bases; bases with no gene match: 6. CDR3 in DNA: TGCAGTGCTAGAGATTCGCGGGGGGCCCGCACAGATACGCAGTATTTT. This sequence encodes CSARDSRGARTDTQYF.

This clonotype was picked up a small number of times. This rearrangement joins TRBV30 to TRBJ1-2, with no clear D. Trimming took 5 bases from V and 2 from J, leaving 6 bases between them. CDR3 length: 11 amino acids. Germline V lookup: CDR1 GTSNPN, CDR2 SVGIG (reference sequence). The CDR3 here is CAWQENYGYTF. CDR3 in DNA: TGTGCCTGGCAGGAGAACTATGGCTACACCTTC.

The chain employs TRBV20-1 and TRBJ2-5; D ambiguous. Trimming shortened V by 3 bases and J by 7 bases, and 15 bases separated the two germline ends. Germline assignment: CDR1 DFQATT and CDR2 SNEGSKA (reference sequence). The CDR3 loop spans 13 amino acids. CDR3 residues: CSASVPAIGTQYF. Here the CDR3 DNA reads TGCAGTGCTAGCGTGCCCGCTATAGGGACCCAGTACTTC.

The V and J genes are TRBV5-1 and TRBJ2-7; 7 bases fit TRBD1. Germline V CDR1 and CDR2: SGHRS, YFSETQ. The length of the CDR3 is 14 residues. With 0 bases clipped from V and 1 base from J, the junction kept 1 base outside the gene matches. For the CDR3, the DNA is TGCGCCAGCAGCTTGGGGGGACAGTCCTACGAGCAGTACTTC. Residues: CASSLGGQSYEQYF.